This TCR beta chain derives from a study of identical twins. General study points: Models predicted too little out-of-frame TCR alpha sharing in monozygotic twins. The authors noted that invariant MAIT and iNKT cells could partly confound zero-insertion analyses. Interpretation of the results relied on cross-sectional statistical analysis and not on following the same donors.

TCRdb re-called the 5' RACE reads through MiXCR, storing one row per CDR3 protein. The sample lists approximately 620,000 distinct CDR3 sequences, roughly 8% occurring once. The CDR3 contains 14 residues. CDR1 SGDLS and CDR2 YYNGEE come from the germline V gene. Trimming stripped 4 bases from V and 4 bases from J, with 14 bases between. This clonotype was recorded a few times. Its antigen is undetermined. In every case, the donor was a healthy Caucasian. These data were also filed under a second study, of yellow fever vaccine responses in identical twins.

The receptor's source is a woman younger than 30 in good health. The V gene is TRBV9, the J gene TRBJ1-1; D is possibly TRBD1 (6 bases). Input material: PBMCs. Here the CDR3 DNA reads TGTGCCAGCAGCAGAGGCGGGGGCGGCACTGAAGCTTTCTTT. Protein sequence: CASSRGGGGTEAFF.